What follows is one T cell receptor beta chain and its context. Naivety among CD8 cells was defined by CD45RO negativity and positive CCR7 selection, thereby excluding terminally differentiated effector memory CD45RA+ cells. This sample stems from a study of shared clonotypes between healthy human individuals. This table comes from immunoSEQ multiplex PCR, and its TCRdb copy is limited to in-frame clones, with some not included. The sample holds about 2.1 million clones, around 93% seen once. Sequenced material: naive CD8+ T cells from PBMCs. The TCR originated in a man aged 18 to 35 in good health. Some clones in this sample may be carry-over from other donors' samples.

For the CDR3, the DNA is TGTGCCATCAGGCCCCGGACAGGGACATTAACCGACTCTGGAAACACCATATATTTT. Its translation is CAIRPRTGTLTDSGNTIYF. The chain couples TRBV10-3 to TRBJ1-3, with TRBD1 matching 8 bases. The CDR3 covers 19 residues. Germline CDR1 reads ENHRY; CDR2 reads SYGVKD. V was pared by 6 bases and J by 0 bases, with 16 bases of the junction left unmatched.